The following is a T cell receptor (beta chain) sequence with its context. Antigen: not known. This sample is drawn from a study of shared clonotypes between healthy human individuals. Regarding the study as a whole: Sampling covered nothing but blood. Tissue TCR repertoires likely differ from those found in blood.

Cells designated naive CD8 were CD45RO-negative and were positively selected for CCR7, with terminally differentiated effector memory CD45RA+ cells excluded. Trimming cost V 3 bases and J 4 bases, with 15 bases left between them. In germline, CDR1 is PRHDT, CDR2 FYEKMQ (reference sequence). The CDR3 spans 16 residues. The table came from immunoSEQ multiplex PCR; TCRdb's copy has only in-frame clones and leaves some out. In the table there are 450,000 to 700,000 clones, around 95% of which are singletons. This clonotype originated in a woman aged 25 to 39 in good health. The V call is TRBV13, the J call TRBJ1-4; no clear D gene. Sequencing was performed on naive CD8+ T cells sorted from blood. The CDR3 DNA is TGTGCCAGCAGCTTCAAGTCTGGCCGGGATAATGAAAAACTGTTTTTT. Protein: CASSFKSGRDNEKLFF.